Following are 11 T cell receptor beta chains from one sample sequenced in a study of radiotherapy plus CTLA-4 blockade in lung cancer. Sequencing was performed with immunoSEQ multiplex PCR; in TCRdb, only in-frame clones are kept and a portion is missing. The sample lists 9,500 to 15,000 clones, under 90% occurring once. Sequencing used peripheral blood, obtained from a patient treated with radiotherapy plus ipilimumab. The receptor set was obtained from a human donor with non-small cell lung cancer that progressed on radiotherapy plus ipilimumab.

The rearrangement joins TRBV28 to TRBJ1-1, with D unclear. Deletions cut 5 bases from V and 8 bases from J, with 12 bases between. The CDR3 spans 12 residues. From germline, CDR1 is MDHEN and CDR2 SYDVKM. The CDR3 sequence is CASSTRFAEAFF. The CDR3 nucleotides are TGTGCCAGCAGTACCAGGTTCGCCGAAGCTTTCTTT.

CDR3 in amino acids: CASNPGSNQPQHF. The DNA for the CDR3 is TGTGCCAGTAACCCCGGTAGCAATCAGCCCCAGCATTTT. The J gene is TRBJ1-5, the V gene TRBV19, with D hard to call. This CDR3 spans 13 amino acids. The V gene lost 7 bases and the J gene lost 0 bases, with 7 bases spanning the gap. Per the germline V gene, CDR1 is LNHDA and CDR2 is SQIVND (reference sequence). Looking up the rest from reference TRBV19 and TRBJ1-5 gives the full variable domain: DGGITQSPKYLFRKEGQNVTLSCEQNLNHDAMYWYRQDPGQGLRLIYYSQIVNDFQKGDIAEGYSVSREKKESFPLTVTSAQKNPTAFYLCASNPGSNQPQHFGDGTRLSIL.

The chain has TRBV21-1 and TRBJ2-2. TRBV21-1 is designated a pseudogene. The CDR3 is made up of 15 amino acids. Written as DNA, the CDR3 is TGTGCCAGCAGTCCAGACGATAAGAAGCCCGGGGAGCTGTTTTTT. Its translation: CASSPDDKKPGELFF.

The chain couples TRBV4-3 to TRBJ1-2; TRBD1 might be the D (5 bases). CDR1 is LGHNA, CDR2 YSLEER, per germline. The germline V and J ends were trimmed by 0 bases and 2 bases, with 10 bases remaining between them. The CDR3 is made up of 15 amino acids. CDR3 sequence reads: CASSQDLTVNYGYTF. The CDR3 bases are TGCGCCAGCAGCCAAGATCTGACAGTAAACTATGGCTACACCTTC.

This chain links TRBV6-6 with TRBJ1-4; TRBD1 matches at 7 bases. V gave up 2 bases and J gave up 5 bases; unmatched junction bases: 2. CDR1 is MNHNY, CDR2 SVGAGI, per germline (reference sequence). The CDR3 covers 14 residues. This CDR3 reads CASSYARGNEKLFF. CDR3 in DNA: TGTGCCAGCAGTTACGCCAGGGGGAATGAAAAACTGTTTTTT.

The chain couples TRBV4-1 to TRBJ1-3; the D gene is possibly TRBD1 (6 bases). The V end was cut by 1 base, the J end by 7 bases, with 14 bases between. The CDR3 extends over 15 amino acids. The germline CDR1 and CDR2 sequences are MGHRA and YSYEKL. In nucleotides, the CDR3 is TGCGCCAGCAGCCAAGGGTACAGGGAGGAGAACACCATATATTTT. Translating gives CASSQGYREENTIYF.

The chain links TRBV7-2 to TRBJ2-3, with TRBD1 matching 7 bases. Per germline, CDR1 SGHTA and CDR2 FQGNSA. After removal of 5 bases from V and 2 bases from J, the junction contained 7 bases not matched to a gene. The CDR3 contains 15 residues. The CDR3 is CASSPFTGVTDTQYF. CDR3 sequence (DNA): TGTGCCAGCAGCCCGTTTACAGGGGTCACAGATACGCAGTATTTT.

This clone qualifies as hyperexpanded. The chain joins TRBV21-1 to TRBJ1-1. TRBV21-1 counts as a pseudogene. This CDR3 comprises 17 residues. CDR3 region: CASSKAQVGGANTEAFF. Written as DNA, the CDR3 is TGTGCCAGCAGCAAAGCGCAGGTCGGGGGGGCTAACACTGAAGCTTTCTTT.

The CDR3, as DNA: TGTGCCATCTCGGACATGGGGAACACTGAAGCTTTCTTT. Translating gives CAISDMGNTEAFF. J is TRBJ1-1 and V is TRBV7-6; D is perhaps TRBD1 (5 bases). The CDR3 is made up of 13 amino acids. Per germline, CDR1 SGHVS and CDR2 FNYEAQ. With 10 bases removed from V and 1 base from J, the gap between germline ends came to 13 bases.

V and J are TRBV27 and TRBJ1-1, with TRBD1 as a possible D gene (6 bases). Germline V lookup: CDR1 MNHEY, CDR2 SMNVEV (reference sequence). V lost 4 bases to trimming and J lost 1 base, with 13 bases between them. The CDR3 runs to 15 residues. The CDR3 coding sequence is TGTGCCAGCAGTTGGCAGGGGACTGCGAACACTGAAGCTTTCTTT. Translating gives CASSWQGTANTEAFF.

The chain combines TRBV2 with TRBJ1-4, with 11 bases identical to TRBD1. The CDR3 length is 16 residues. Germline V gene lookup returns CDR1 SNHLY and CDR2 FYNNEI. V lost 5 bases to trimming and J lost 2 bases; unmatched junction nucleotides: 4. CDR3 protein: CASSPDRGLTNEKLFF. The CDR3 nucleotides are TGTGCCAGCAGTCCGGACAGGGGGCTTACTAATGAAAAACTGTTTTTT. Looking up the rest from reference TRBV2 and TRBJ1-4 gives the full variable domain: EPEVTQTPSHQVTQMGQEVILRCVPISNHLYFYWYRQILGQKVEFLVSFYNNEISEKSEIFDDQFSVERPDGSNFTLKIRSTKLEDSAMYFCASSPDRGLTNEKLFFGSGTQLSVL.